This T cell receptor beta chain stems from a study of response to subunit inactivated influenza vaccine (dated by TCRdb to between 2017 and 2018). Broadly, across the study: Deep quantitative profiling of the T cell receptor repertoire was used in the study to follow responses to a trivalent subunit inactivated influenza vaccine. What the work shows at the level of the full study, not this receptor alone: According to the authors, only a limited number of new T cells may be recruited by each seasonal influenza vaccination.

The method was RT-PCR. Sequenced on an Illumina HiSeq 2500. TCRdb applied fastp at Q25 and MiXCR to the public reads, then kept only in-frame beta chains. Each CDR3 protein appears once, grouped with its most common genes and DNA. Counted in this sample were about 520,000 distinct CDR3 sequences; under 8.5% of them appeared once. Clones ranked in the top ten supply 10% to 15% of the sample. This clonotype was seen more than once but under ten times. Its antigen is currently not known. One base away there is no much larger clone; base qualities are not given. The cysteine opens and the phenylalanine closes a CDR3 of 15 amino acids. This entry keeps only the CDR3 DNA: 45 bases, framed from base 1. The germline V gene encodes CDR1 LGHNA and CDR2 YNFKEQ. V gives up 4 bases and J gives up 3 bases, and the segment between their germline ends measures 15 bases.

This specimen was PBMCs from blood, taken roughly 24 months after vaccination. The chain is encoded by TRBV4-2 joined to TRBJ2-5; TRBD2 is possibly the D segment (5 matching bases). The receptor's source is a man between 50 and 69 years old who received an inactivated influenza vaccine. Donor details come from another sample of the same person, matched by shared clones. Read as DNA, the sequence is TGTGCCAGCAGCCGCGCGCGGACTTCTGAAGAGACCCAGTACTTC. The encoded protein is CASSRARTSEETQYF.